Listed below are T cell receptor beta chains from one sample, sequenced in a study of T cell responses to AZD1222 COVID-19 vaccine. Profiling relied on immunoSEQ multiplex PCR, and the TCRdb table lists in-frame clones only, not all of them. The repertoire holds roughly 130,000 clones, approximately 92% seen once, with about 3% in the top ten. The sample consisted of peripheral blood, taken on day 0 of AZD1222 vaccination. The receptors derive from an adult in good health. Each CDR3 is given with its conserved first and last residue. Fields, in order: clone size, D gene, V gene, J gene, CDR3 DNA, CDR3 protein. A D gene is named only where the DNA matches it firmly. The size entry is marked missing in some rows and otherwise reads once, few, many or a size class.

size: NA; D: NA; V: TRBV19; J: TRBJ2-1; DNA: TGTGCCAGTAGTATAGTGGCCATCCCCTACAATGAGCAGTTCTTC; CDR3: CASSIVAIPYNEQFF
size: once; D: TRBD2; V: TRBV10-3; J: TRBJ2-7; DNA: TGTGCCATCAGTGAAAGTAGCGGGAGGCTTTACGAGCAGTACTTC; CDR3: CAISESSGRLYEQYF
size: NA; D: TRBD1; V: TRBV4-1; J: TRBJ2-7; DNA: TGCGCCAGCAGCTTCCCCGGGACAGCCAGCTACGAGCAGTACTTC; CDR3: CASSFPGTASYEQYF
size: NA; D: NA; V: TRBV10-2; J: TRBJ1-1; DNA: TGCGCCAGCAGTGAGTCTGGCGGGTGGACGGAGTACACTGAAGCTTTCTTT; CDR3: CASSESGGWTEYTEAFF
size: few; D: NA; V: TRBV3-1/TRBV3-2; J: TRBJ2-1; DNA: TGTGCCAGCAGCCAAATCGAGGGGCCCGGATCGGGGCAGTTCTTC; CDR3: CASSQIEGPGSGQFF
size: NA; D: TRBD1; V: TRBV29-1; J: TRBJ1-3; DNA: TGCAGCGCCGTCGACAGGGGAAAGTTTGGAAACACCATATATTTT; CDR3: CSAVDRGKFGNTIYF
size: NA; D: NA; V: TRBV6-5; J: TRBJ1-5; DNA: TGTGCCAGCAGGGGAGGGTACAGGGACGATCAGCCCCAGCATTTT; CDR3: CASRGGYRDDQPQHF
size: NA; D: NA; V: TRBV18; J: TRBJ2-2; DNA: TGTGCCAGCTCACCACCGGGACTGAACACCGGGGAGCTGTTTTTT; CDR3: CASSPPGLNTGELFF
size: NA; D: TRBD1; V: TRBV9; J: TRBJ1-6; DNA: TGTGCCAGCAGCACCCGGGACAGATTTTATAATTCACCCCTCCACTTT; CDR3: CASSTRDRFYNSPLHF
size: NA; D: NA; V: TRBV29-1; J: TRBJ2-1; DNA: TGCAGCGCGATGCCGGGGACCCACAATGAGCAGTTCTTC; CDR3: CSAMPGTHNEQFF
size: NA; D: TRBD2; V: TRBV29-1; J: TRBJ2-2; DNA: TGCAGCGTCGGGGGAGGGTATCCCGGGGAGCTGTTTTTT; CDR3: CSVGGGYPGELFF
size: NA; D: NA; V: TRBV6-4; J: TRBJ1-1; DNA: TGTGCCAGCAGCCGGGGGGTCAACACTGAAGCTTTCTTT; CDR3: CASSRGVNTEAFF
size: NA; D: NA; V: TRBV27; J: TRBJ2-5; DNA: TGTGCCAGCGTGCACGGGGAGACCCAGTACTTC; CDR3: CASVHGETQYF
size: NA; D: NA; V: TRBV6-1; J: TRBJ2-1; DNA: TGTGCCAGCAGTGGGCCAGGGGTCGGGACTTCTAGATACTACAATGAGCAGTTCTTC; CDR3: CASSGPGVGTSRYYNEQFF
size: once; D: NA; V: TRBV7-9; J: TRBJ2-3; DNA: TGTGCCAGCAGCTTAGGGCCGCTGAGGGGTCGGTATTTT; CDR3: CASSLGPLRGRYF
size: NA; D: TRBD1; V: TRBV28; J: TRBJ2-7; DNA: TGTGCCAGCAGTTTAATTTCCCCACAGGGGAACTCCTACGAGCAGTACTTC; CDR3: CASSLISPQGNSYEQYF
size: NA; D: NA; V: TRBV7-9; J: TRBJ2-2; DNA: TGTGCCAGCAGCTTAGGAAGTAACACCGGGGAGCTGTTTTTT; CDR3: CASSLGSNTGELFF
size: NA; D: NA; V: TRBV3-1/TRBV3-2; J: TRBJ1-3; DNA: TGTGCCAGCAGCCCAGGACAGCGCGTCGCTGGAAACACCATATATTTT; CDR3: CASSPGQRVAGNTIYF
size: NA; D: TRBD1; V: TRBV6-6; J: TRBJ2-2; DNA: TGTGCCAGCAAACAGGGGGCTCCTGCGAACACCGGGGAGCTGTTTTTT; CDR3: CASKQGAPANTGELFF
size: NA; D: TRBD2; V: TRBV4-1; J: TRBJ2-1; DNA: TGCGCCAGCAGCCAAGAGGACCTAGCGGGATACGAGCAGTTCTTC; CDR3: CASSQEDLAGYEQFF
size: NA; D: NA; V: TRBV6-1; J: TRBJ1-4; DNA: TGTGCCAGCAGGGGGGAAACGGAAAAACTGTTTTTT; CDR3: CASRGETEKLFF
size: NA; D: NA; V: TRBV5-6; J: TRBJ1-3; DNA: TGTGCCAGCAGCTTAAAGGCTACACATACTGGAAACACCATATATTTT; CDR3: CASSLKATHTGNTIYF
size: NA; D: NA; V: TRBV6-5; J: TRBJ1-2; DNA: TGTGCCAGCCGAAGAGGGGCGGATGGCTACACCTTC; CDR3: CASRRGADGYTF
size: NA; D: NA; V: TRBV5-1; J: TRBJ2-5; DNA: TGCGCCAGCAGCTTGGGAGGGGTGGCGGGAGAGACCCAGTACTTC; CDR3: CASSLGGVAGETQYF
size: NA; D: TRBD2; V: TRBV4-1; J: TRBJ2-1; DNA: TGCGCCAGCAAGGCTAGCGGTCGCAATGAGCAGTTCTTC; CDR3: CASKASGRNEQFF
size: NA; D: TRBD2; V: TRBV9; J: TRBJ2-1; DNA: TGTGCCAGCAGCGTAGGGACTAGCGGCAATGAGCAGTTCTTC; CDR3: CASSVGTSGNEQFF
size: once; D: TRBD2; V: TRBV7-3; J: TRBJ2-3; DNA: TGTGCCAGCAGCCCCGGACTAGCGGGAGGGGGTACGCAGTATTTT; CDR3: CASSPGLAGGGTQYF
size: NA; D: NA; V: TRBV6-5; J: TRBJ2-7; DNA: TGTGCCAGCGTCCGGGACCCTCGGGACGAGCAGTACTTC; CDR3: CASVRDPRDEQYF